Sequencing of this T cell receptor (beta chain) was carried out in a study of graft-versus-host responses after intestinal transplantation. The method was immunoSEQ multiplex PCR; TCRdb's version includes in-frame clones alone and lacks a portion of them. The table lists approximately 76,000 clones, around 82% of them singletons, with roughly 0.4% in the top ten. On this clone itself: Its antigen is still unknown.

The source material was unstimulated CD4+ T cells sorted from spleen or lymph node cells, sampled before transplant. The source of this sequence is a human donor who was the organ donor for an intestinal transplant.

The CDR3 region has the DNA TGTGCCAGCAGCTTATTACCGACAGGGGAGGTAGTGGGGGGCTACACCTTC. It translates to CASSLLPTGEVVGGYTF. The chain couples TRBV7-6 to TRBJ1-2; 8 nucleotides match TRBD1. The trim removed 2 bases at V and 8 bases at J, leaving 16 bases unmatched. The CDR3 runs 17 residues. Germline-derived CDR1 and CDR2 are SGHVS and FNYEAQ.